This TCR beta chain was recovered during a study of vaccination effects on CD4 cells after COVID-19 (dated by TCRdb to the early 2020s). With respect to the entire study: In the ViraFEST assay, PBMC were stimulated with viral peptide pools, and TCR sequencing was then used to find antigen-specific CD4+ T cell clonotypes based on their expansion. Each participant got two doses of an mRNA SARS-CoV-2 vaccine, either BNT162b2 or mRNA-1273. Each well held two million PBMC cultured in IMDM containing approximately 5% human AB serum, approximately 10 IU/ml IL-2 and gentamicin, along with approximately 10 ug/ml peptides. The study compared SARS-CoV-2 spike-specific CD4+ TCR repertoires before and after mRNA vaccination in COVID-19 convalescent patients and infection-naive vaccine recipients. The full study included roughly 10 COVID-19 convalescent patients and a few SARS-CoV-2-naive healthy vaccine recipients. The Oncomine TCR Beta short-read assay on an Illumina iSeq 100 was used to sequence cultures from other donors in the study.

About this clone: Its antigen has not been determined. Base-call qualities are not available, and no considerably larger clone is one nucleotide away.

Library preparation employed the immunoSEQ multiplex PCR assay. TCR beta CDR3 sequencing was performed on DNA from the cultured, isolated CD4+ T cells. Concerning the study's data processing: The analysis removed non-productive TCR sequences, trimmed reads to the CDR3 region, and retained only CDR3s that were 7 or more amino acids long. Antigen-specific clonotypes were identified with the MANAFEST web app by comparing expansion in peptide wells against reference cultures. To count as positive, a clone had to show expansion at FDR<0.05 compared with the reference and with all other wells, an odds ratio above 5, and a frequency above 0.1% in two replicate wells. A clonotype was called cross-reactive if it was significantly expanded both in SARS-CoV-2 spike wells and in at least one common cold coronavirus spike condition. Levenshtein distance calculated with the stringdist R package was used to assess CDR3 similarity, and unrooted trees were constructed with ape in R 3.6.1. The immuneACCESS repertoire file appears here via TCRdb, limited to in-frame rearrangements. These files lack a portion of the clones; in checked studies, under half of the deficit traces to unresolved V genes, and the cause of the others is not known. Clone size and the V and J calls come from that table; the DNA yielded D and trimming. The sample table holds about 74,000 clones, of which 77% were seen once. The top ten hold roughly 2% of the sample.

Beyond this particular receptor, the publication reports: Limitations of the study were the small number of convalescent patients and the absence of early post-infection timepoints. At late post-vaccination timepoints, both infection-induced and vaccine-induced clones showed marked clonal contraction, consistent with waning T cell responses. In healthy vaccine recipients, vaccine-induced clones were almost all SARS-CoV-2 mono-reactive, with only 1 of 255 being cross-reactive with common cold coronaviruses.

Per the germline V gene (reference sequence), SEHNR is the CDR1 and FQNEAQ is the CDR2. The CDR3 numbers 15 residues from cysteine through phenylalanine. Only the CDR3 part of the read is kept: 45 bases, read in frame from the first base. After removal of 5 bases from V and 7 bases from J, the junction retains 7 bases not matched to a gene. After 10 to 11 days of culture, CD4+ T cells were isolated with the EasySep CD4+ T cell isolation kit. None of the healthy vaccine recipients had a prior SARS-CoV-2 infection, which was confirmed by nucleocapsid antibody tests that came back negative both before and after vaccination. On days 3 and 7, half of the culture medium was replaced with fresh IL-2-containing medium. Unless noted otherwise, every peptide stimulation condition was grown in triplicate wells. Using Ficoll-Paque Plus gradient centrifugation, PBMC were separated from whole blood and then either used fresh or cryopreserved at -140C. The QIAamp micro DNA kit was used to extract genomic DNA from the cultured CD4+ T cells.

The V gene is TRBV7-9 and the J gene is TRBJ1-6, with 8 bases matching TRBD1. This TCR was sampled from a human donor who received a COVID-19 vaccine. The sample here was CD4+ T cells from PBMCs cultured without peptide, taken before COVID-19 vaccination. CDR3 protein: CASSGRTGTNSPLHF. The nucleotides are TGTGCCAGCAGCGGAAGGACAGGGACGAATTCACCCCTCCACTTT.